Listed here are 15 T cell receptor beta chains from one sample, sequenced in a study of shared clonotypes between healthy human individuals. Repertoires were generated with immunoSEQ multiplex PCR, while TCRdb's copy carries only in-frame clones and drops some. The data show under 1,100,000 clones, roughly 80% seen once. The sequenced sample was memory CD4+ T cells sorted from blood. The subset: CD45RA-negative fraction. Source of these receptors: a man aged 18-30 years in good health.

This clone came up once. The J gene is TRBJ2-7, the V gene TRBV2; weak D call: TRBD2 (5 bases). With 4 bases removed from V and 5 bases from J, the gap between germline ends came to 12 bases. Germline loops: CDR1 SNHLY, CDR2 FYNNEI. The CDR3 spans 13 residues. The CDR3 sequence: CASSVESGNEQYF. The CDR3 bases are TGTGCCAGCAGTGTAGAAAGCGGCAACGAGCAGTACTTC.

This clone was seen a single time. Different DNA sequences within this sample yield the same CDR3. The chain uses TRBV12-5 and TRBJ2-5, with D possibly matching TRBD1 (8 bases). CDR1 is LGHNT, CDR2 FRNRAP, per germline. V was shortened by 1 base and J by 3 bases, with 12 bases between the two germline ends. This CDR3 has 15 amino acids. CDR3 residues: CASGLGTGREETQYF. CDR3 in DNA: TGTGCTAGTGGTTTGGGGACAGGGAGGGAAGAGACCCAGTACTTC.

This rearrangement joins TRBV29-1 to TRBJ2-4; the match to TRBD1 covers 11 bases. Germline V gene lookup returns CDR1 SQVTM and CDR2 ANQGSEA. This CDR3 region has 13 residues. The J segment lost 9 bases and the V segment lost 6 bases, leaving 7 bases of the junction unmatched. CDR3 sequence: CSVRPGTGGIQYF. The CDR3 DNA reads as TGCAGCGTCCGTCCCGGGACAGGGGGCATTCAGTACTTC.

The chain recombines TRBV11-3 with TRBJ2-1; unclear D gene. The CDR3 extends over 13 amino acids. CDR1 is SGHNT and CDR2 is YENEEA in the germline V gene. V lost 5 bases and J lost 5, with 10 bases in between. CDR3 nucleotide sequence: TGTGCCAGCAGCACTTACCCAAACAATGAGCAGTTCTTC. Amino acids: CASSTYPNNEQFF.

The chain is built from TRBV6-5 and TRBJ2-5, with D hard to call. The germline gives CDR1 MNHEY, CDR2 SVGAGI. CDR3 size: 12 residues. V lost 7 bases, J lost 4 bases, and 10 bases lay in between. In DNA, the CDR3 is TGTGCCAGCAATGACCCGTTAGAGACCCAGTACTTC. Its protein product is CASNDPLETQYF.

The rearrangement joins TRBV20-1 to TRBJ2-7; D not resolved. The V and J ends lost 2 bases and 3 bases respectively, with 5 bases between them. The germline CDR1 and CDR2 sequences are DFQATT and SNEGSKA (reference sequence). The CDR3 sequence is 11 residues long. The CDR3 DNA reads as TGCAGTGCTAGACCCGACTACGAGCAGTACTTC. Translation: CSARPDYEQYF.

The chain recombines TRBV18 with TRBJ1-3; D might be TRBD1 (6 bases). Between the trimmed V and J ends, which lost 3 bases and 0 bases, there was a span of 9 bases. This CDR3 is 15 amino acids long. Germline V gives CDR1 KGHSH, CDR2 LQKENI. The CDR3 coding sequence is TGTGCCAGCTCACCCGGACAGACCTCTGGAAACACCATATATTTT. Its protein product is CASSPGQTSGNTIYF.

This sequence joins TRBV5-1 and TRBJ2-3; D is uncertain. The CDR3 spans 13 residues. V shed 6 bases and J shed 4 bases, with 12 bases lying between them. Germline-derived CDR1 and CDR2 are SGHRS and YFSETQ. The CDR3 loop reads CASTTHKADTQYF. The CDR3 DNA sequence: TGCGCCAGCACCACCCACAAGGCAGATACGCAGTATTTT. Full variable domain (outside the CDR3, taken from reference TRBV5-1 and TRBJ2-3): KAGVTQTPRYLIKTRGQQVTLSCSPISGHRSVSWYQQTPGQGLQFLFEYFSETQRNKGNFPGRFSGRQFSNSRSEMNVSTLELGDSALYLCASTTHKADTQYFGPGTRLTVL.

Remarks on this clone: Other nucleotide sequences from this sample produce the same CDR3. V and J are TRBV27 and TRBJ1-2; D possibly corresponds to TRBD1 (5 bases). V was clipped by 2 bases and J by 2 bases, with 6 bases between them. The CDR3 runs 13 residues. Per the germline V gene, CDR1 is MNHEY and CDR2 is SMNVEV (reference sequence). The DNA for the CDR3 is TGTGCCAGCAGTTTACGGGGCAACTATGGCTACACCTTC. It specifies CASSLRGNYGYTF.

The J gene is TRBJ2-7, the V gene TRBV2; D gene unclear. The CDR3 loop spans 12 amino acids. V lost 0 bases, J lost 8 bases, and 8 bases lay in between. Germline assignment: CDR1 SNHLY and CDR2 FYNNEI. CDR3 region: CASSEALAQQYF. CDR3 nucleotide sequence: TGTGCCAGCAGTGAAGCGCTTGCCCAGCAGTACTTC.

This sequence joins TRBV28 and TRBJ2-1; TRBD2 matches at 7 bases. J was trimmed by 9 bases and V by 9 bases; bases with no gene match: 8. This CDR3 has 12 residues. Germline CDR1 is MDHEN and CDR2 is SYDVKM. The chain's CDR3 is CASRKTSSEQFF. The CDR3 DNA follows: TGTGCCAGTCGTAAGACTAGCTCTGAGCAGTTCTTC.

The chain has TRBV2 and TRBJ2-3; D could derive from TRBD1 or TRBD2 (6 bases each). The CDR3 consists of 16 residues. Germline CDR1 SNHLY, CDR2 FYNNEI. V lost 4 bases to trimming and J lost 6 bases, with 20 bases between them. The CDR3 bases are TGTGCCAGCAGTGTAGGGGGGCTGGTTCTGAGGGATACGCAGTATTTT. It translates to CASSVGGLVLRDTQYF.

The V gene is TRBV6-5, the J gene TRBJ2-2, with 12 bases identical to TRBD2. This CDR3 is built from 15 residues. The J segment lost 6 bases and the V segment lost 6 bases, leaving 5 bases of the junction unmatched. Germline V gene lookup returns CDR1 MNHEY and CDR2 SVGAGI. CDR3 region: CASRRTSGIPGELFF. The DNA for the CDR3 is TGTGCCAGCAGGAGGACTAGCGGGATCCCCGGGGAGCTGTTTTTT.

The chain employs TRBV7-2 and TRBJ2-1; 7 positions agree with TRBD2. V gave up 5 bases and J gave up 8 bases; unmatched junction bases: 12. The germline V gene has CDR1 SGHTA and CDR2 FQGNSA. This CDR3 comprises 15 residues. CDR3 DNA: TGTGCCAGCAGCCGGGCGGGGGACTATCGAGATGAGCAGTTCTTC. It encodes CASSRAGDYRDEQFF.

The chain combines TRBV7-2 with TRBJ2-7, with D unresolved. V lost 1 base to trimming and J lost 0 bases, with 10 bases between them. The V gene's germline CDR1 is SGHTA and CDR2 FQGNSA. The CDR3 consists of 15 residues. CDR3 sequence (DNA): TGTGCCAGCAGCTTAGGCGCCGGGCTCTCCTACGAGCAGTACTTC. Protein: CASSLGAGLSYEQYF.